This TCR beta chain comes out of a study of cytomegalovirus exposure and HLA in healthy donors (dated by TCRdb to about 2017). Notes on the research overall: An earlier analysis of some 550 of the donors reported approximately 290 Gb of sequence data and roughly 100 million unique TCR beta sequences from 190 million or so T cells. HLA typing included class I and class II loci at four-digit resolution. On average, approximately 250,000 unique TCR beta nucleotide sequences were sequenced per donor among some 430 genotyped donors of the cohort, with 15% to 20% of those sequences being non-productive. Rather than using new phenotypic data, the later analysis identified candidate immune exposures from TCR beta sequences and from how often those sequences occurred across donors. Typing coverage varied by locus: roughly 629-630 donors for A, B, C, DRB1 and DQB1; 522 for DQA1; more than 600 for DPA1; fewer than 480 for DPB1. An earlier analysis of fewer than 700 of the donors applied high-throughput TCR beta sequencing to assess whether each TCR beta V gene segment acted as functional or pseudogenic. Donor age, sex, ethnicity and CMV serostatus were compiled alongside the repertoire data. Among the approximately 430 genotyped donors, roughly 80% belonged to the genetic ancestry cluster associated with self-reported Caucasian donors. The study profiled the T cell repertoires of approximately 700 subjects by immunosequencing and related them to cytomegalovirus serostatus. All discovery cohort repertoires had been generated on a single sequencing platform. Along with the roughly 700-subject first cohort, a separate validation cohort of approximately 110 different subjects was used. Genome-wide SNP genotypes for about 65% of the roughly 700 donors were used in a later genetic analysis, which treated that subset as a discovery cohort. The study aimed to test whether cataloging public T cell receptors could reveal signatures of past pathogen exposure. Because of strong linkage in the cohort, four or five DR-DQ haplotypes were treated as single units for association and clustering. High-throughput TCR immunosequencing, statistical association of individual TCRs with disease status, and machine learning were combined to predict cytomegalovirus infection status. In a later analysis, previously published TCR beta repertoires from 550 to 750 donors were re-analyzed and high-resolution HLA genotyping was added so that TCR occurrence patterns could be studied. About 280 gigabases of sequencing data and around 80 million unique TCR sequences made up an early release that covered about 640 HLA-typed donors.

On the study overall, not on this receptor specifically: A later analysis found that HLA-associated TCR beta chains were more clonally expanded and had lower generation probabilities than equally common non-associated chains. Correlated functional status among segregating V segments might be attributable to linkage disequilibrium, but an unknown experimental factor could not be ruled out. Because counts were too low, roughly 17 rarely observed V segments, including chromosome 9 orphons, were left out of the earlier analysis of 587 of the donors. According to a later analysis, parvovirus B19, influenza, CMV and Epstein-Barr virus appeared linked to several top co-occurrence clusters. The classifier was reported to diagnose cytomegalovirus status with high specificity and sensitivity in both the original cohort and the validation cohort. Strong co-occurrence of HLA alleles, especially DR and DQ, made assigning TCR associations to individual alleles difficult. Most TCR sequences were seen in very few donors, while some public TCRs were found in many individuals. A further reported finding was that TCR beta sequences accurately predicted the HLA-A and HLA-B alleles for most subjects in the first cohort. A few of the identified cytomegalovirus-associated TCR beta chains were confirmed in vitro to be specific for cytomegalovirus antigens. Only TCR beta chains were sequenced in this cohort, and the absence of alpha or paired-chain data limited detectable features. Broadly in line with IMGT annotations, most TCR beta V segments showed up in productive rearrangements about 90% or about 30% of the time in an earlier analysis of 450 to 600 of the donors. Presence/absence analyses assumed roughly uniform sequencing depth across donors, an assumption that may not hold. In a later analysis, most CMV-associated TCR beta chains were found to appear HLA-restricted, with HLA associations seemingly driven largely by CMV exposure. A group of highly shared sequence variants was considered likely to be a technical artifact of the sequencing pipeline. A later genetic analysis associated a missense DCLRE1C variant with V-gene and J-gene trimming of TCR beta chains, and an independent cohort replicated the association. A later analysis found that TCR association rates varied across HLA loci, with DRB1 alleles showing the most associated TCRs and HLA-C alleles the fewest. Because the 87-base-pair reads could not distinguish some IMGT-functional V segments, including TRBV6-2 and TRBV6-3, those segments were excluded. HLA typing was unavailable for some donors at each locus, so association tests used only the typed subset. CMV serostatus was the only immune exposure information available for the cohort. In the study, some 160 TCR beta chains were listed as associated with cytomegalovirus. The authors suggested that the approach could potentially be extended to other disease states and immunological phenotypes. A later genetic analysis reported fewer N-insertions in productive TCRs among donors in an Asian-associated ancestry cluster than the 666-donor mean. At a false discovery rate of 0.05, a later analysis linked under 20,000 TCR beta sequences to specific HLA alleles.

Library preparation was by the immunoSEQ multiplex PCR assay. The multiplex PCR relied on a mix of 60 forward primers for TCR Vbeta segments and 13 reverse primers for TCR Jbeta segments. The CDR3 region of rearranged TCR beta genes was amplified from genomic DNA by a multiplex PCR assay. The Illumina HiSeq System was used to sequence the amplified TCR beta libraries as 87-base-pair reads. Regarding the original processing steps: In a later analysis, some 80 million unique TCR beta chains were counted across the roughly 610 repertoires, and approximately 11 million of these chains were shared by at least two donors. A nearest-neighbor algorithm error-corrected the raw reads and collapsed the reads into unique sequences, merging closely related sequences to remove PCR and sequencing errors. CDR3 sequences were aligned to IMGT reference sequences to assign V, D and J gene segments. Each retained sequence needed at least a six-nucleotide match to both a V gene segment and a J gene segment. Rearrangements were called productive when the CDR3 lacked stop codons and stayed in frame with V and J; all others were non-productive. CDR3 was defined according to IMGT convention as the region running from the second conserved V-encoded cysteine to the conserved J-encoded phenylalanine. The earlier analysis of about 530 of the donors excluded any sequence lacking an unambiguous match to a single V gene segment. An earlier analysis of roughly 590 of the donors called V segments functional above 56.7% productive rearrangements and segregating when the between-donor standard deviation exceeded 5%. A statistical classification framework was built to diagnose cytomegalovirus status from the catalog of TCR beta chain sequences. In a later analysis, V and J genes were assigned by comparing TCR nucleotide sequences against IMGT/GENE-DB human TR gene sequences. The TCRdist pipeline was used in a later analysis to assign CDR3 sequences and most-parsimonious VDJ recombination scenarios. In a later analysis, each TCR beta chain was defined by its CDR3 amino acid sequence together with its V-gene family, and reads without a unique V-gene family were excluded. A later analysis removed 592 highly shared, low-generation-probability nucleotide sequences to deal with suspected cross-contamination and a sequencing artifact. In a later analysis, a clonal expansion index was calculated for each public chain from normalized within-repertoire ranks of inferred template counts. In a later analysis, generation probabilities were computed with a VDJ recombination model fitted to out-of-frame rearrangements, and the resulting probabilities were checked against IGoR. Hypergeometric tests were used in a later analysis to score TCR-TCR, TCR-HLA and TCR-CMV co-occurrence, with a repertoire-size bias correction applied to the TCR pairs. False discovery rates were estimated in a later analysis by permuting HLA or CMV assignments 20 times. In a later analysis, co-occurring TCRs were grouped with DBSCAN, and TCRdist sequence similarity was added when clustering was performed within HLA-allele-positive subsets. Repertoires with fewer than 30,000 or more than 120,000 public chains, plus five repertoires with anomalous nucleotide sharing, were excluded from co-occurrence clustering. The immuneACCESS repertoire file appears here via TCRdb, limited to in-frame rearrangements. These files lack a portion of the clones; in checked studies, under half of the deficit traces to unresolved V genes, and the cause of the others is not known. V and J calls and clone size are as listed in that table; D and trimming were resolved from the DNA. The table for this sample lists roughly 98,000 clones; 76% of them were counted only once. Of the sample, approximately 2% is held by the ten largest clones.

About this clone itself: Its recognized antigen is unknown. The input lacks base qualities; no much larger clone sits a single base away.

V and J are truncated by 10 bases and 4 bases respectively, leaving an intervening sequence of 16 bases. CDR1 and CDR2 were assigned from the germline V gene as MDHEN and SYDVKM. From the cysteine through the phenylalanine, the CDR3 covers 13 amino acids. Solely the CDR3 DNA is kept, with 39 bases framed from the first base. The cohort consisted of 600 to 750 healthy bone marrow donors. At the time of sampling, all cohort members were nominally healthy, though unrecorded immune exposures were likely present. The donor was CMV seronegative and was included in the group of hundreds of seronegative cohort members. A peripheral blood sample was collected from each donor, and TCR beta sequencing was performed on peripheral blood mononuclear cells. Genomic DNA extraction from the blood cell samples was performed with the Qiagen DNeasy Blood Extraction Kit.

The chain links TRBV28 with TRBJ2-5; a confident D gene designation cannot be given. Sequencing was carried out using PBMCs. This clonotype was sampled from a man in his forties in good health and CMV-seronegative. The sequenced DNA: TGTGCCACCCAAAACCTCCGCGGAGAGACCCAGTACTTC. It is translated as CATQNLRGETQYF.